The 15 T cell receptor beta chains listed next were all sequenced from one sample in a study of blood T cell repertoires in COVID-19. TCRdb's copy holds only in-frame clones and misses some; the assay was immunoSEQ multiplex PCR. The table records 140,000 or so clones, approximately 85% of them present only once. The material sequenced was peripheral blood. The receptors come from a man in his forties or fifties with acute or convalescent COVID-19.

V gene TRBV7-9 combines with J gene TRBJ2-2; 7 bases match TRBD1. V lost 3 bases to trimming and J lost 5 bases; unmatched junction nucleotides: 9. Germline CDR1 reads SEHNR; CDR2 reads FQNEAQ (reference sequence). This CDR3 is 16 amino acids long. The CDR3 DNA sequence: TGTGCCAGCAGCTTCCCGGGACAGCAGGGAACCGGGGAGCTGTTTTTT. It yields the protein CASSFPGQQGTGELFF.

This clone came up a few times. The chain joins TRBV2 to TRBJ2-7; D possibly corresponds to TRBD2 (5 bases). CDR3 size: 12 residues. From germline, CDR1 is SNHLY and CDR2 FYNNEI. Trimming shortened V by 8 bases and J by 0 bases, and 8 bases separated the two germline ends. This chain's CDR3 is CASRRSSYEQYF. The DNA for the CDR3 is TGTGCCAGCCGGAGGTCCTCCTACGAGCAGTACTTC.

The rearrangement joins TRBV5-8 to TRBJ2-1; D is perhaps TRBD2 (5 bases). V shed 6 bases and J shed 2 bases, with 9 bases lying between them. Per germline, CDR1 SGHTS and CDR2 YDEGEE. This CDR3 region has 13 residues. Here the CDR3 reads CASIIGAYNEQFF. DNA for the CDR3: TGTGCCAGCATTATCGGGGCCTACAATGAGCAGTTCTTC.

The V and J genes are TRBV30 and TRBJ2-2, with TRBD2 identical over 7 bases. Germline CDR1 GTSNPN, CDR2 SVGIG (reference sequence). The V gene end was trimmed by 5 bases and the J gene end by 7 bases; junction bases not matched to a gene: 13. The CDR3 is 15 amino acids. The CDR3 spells CAWGPAGPGYGELFF. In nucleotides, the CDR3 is TGTGCCTGGGGACCAGCGGGGCCTGGGTACGGGGAGCTGTTTTTT.

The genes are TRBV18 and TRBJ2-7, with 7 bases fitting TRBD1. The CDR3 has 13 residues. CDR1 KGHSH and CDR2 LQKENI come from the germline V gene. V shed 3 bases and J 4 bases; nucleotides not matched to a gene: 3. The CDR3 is CASSPSTGYEQYF. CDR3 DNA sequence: TGTGCCAGCTCACCCTCGACAGGGTACGAGCAGTACTTC.

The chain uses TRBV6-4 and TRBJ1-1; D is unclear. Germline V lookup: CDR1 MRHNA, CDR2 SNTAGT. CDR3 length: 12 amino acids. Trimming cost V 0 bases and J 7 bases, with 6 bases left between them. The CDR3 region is CASSDSGGEAFF. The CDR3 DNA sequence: TGTGCCAGCAGTGACTCCGGAGGTGAAGCTTTCTTT.

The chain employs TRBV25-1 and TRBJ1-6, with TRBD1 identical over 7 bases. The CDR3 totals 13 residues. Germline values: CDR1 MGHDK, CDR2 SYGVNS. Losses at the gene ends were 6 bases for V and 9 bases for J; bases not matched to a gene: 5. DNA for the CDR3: TGTGCCAGCAGGTTCACAGGGGTTTCACCCCTCCACTTT. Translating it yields CASRFTGVSPLHF. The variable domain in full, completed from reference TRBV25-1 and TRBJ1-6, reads EADIYQTPRYLVIGTGKKITLECSQTMGHDKMYWYQQDPGMELHLIHYSYGVNSTEKGDLSSESTVSRIRTEHFPLTLESARPSHTSQYLCASRFTGVSPLHFGNGTRLTVT.

As DNA, the CDR3 is TGCGCCAGCAGCTATGGGACTAACCGCGGCTCCTACAATGAGCAGTTCTTC. Its protein product is CASSYGTNRGSYNEQFF. V and J are TRBV4-1 and TRBJ2-1; TRBD2 matches at 7 bases. The CDR3 contains 17 residues. Germline V gene sequence: CDR1 MGHRA, CDR2 YSYEKL. J was trimmed by 0 bases and V by 5 bases; bases with no gene match: 10.

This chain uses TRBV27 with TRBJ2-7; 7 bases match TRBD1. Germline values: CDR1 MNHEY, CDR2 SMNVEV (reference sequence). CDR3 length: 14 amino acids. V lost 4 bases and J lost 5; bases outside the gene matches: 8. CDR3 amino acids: CASSSLTGSHEQYF. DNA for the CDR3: TGTGCCAGCAGTTCGCTGACAGGGTCCCACGAGCAGTACTTC.

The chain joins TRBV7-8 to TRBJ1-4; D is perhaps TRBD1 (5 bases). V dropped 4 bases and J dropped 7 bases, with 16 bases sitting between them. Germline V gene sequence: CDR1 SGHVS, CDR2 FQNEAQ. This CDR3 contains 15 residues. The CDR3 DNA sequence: TGTGCCAGCAGCTCCCGACAGTTTAAAGGTGAAAAACTGTTTTTT. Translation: CASSSRQFKGEKLFF.

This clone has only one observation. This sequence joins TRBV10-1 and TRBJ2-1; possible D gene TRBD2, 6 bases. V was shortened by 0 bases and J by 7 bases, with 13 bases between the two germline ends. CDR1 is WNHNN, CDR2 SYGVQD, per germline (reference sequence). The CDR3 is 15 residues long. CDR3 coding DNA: TGCGCCAGCAGTGAGTCGGAGGGGAGAGTAAATGAGCAGTTCTTC. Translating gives CASSESEGRVNEQFF.

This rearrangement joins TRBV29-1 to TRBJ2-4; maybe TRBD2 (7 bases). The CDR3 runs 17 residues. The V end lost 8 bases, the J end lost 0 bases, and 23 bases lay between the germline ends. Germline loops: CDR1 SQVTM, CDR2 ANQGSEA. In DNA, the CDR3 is TGCAGCCCCCGGGGGGCGGGGATTACGCTAGCCAAAAACATTCAGTACTTC. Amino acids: CSPRGAGITLAKNIQYF. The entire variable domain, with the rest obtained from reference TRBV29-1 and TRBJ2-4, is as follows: SAVISQKPSRDICQRGTSLTIQCQVDSQVTMMFWYRQQPGQSLTLIATANQGSEATYESGFVIDKFPISRPNLTFSTLTVSNMSPEDSSIYLCSPRGAGITLAKNIQYFGAGTRLSVL.

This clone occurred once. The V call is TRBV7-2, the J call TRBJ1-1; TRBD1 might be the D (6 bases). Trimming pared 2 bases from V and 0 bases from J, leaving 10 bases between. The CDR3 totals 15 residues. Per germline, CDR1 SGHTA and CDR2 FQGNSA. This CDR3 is CASSLNRAMNTEAFF. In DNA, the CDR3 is TGTGCCAGCAGCTTAAACAGGGCAATGAACACTGAAGCTTTCTTT.

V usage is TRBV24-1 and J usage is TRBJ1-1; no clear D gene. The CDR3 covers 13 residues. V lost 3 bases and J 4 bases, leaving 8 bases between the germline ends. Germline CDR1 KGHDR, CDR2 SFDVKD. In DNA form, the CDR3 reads TGTGCCACCAGTGATCCCATGTCCACTGAAGCTTTCTTT. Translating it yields CATSDPMSTEAFF.

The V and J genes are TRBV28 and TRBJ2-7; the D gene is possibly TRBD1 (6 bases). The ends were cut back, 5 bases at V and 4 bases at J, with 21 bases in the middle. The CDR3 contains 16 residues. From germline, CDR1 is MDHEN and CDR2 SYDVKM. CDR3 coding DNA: TGTGCCAGCAGTCTCCGTGGCACAGGGACGAGGTACGAGCAGTACTTC. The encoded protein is CASSLRGTGTRYEQYF.